The clone carrying this T cell receptor beta chain was counted only a few times. Its antigen is unknown. Trimming left V 7 bases short and J 4 bases short, with 17 bases between. Germline values: CDR1 MNHEY, CDR2 SVGEGT. The CDR3 runs 14 residues. It was RNA transcripts that yielded the amplified TCR beta CDR3 regions. During a first-round RT-PCR of the TCR CDR3, the HTBI primer set was used. TCRdb re-called the multiplex PCR reads through MiXCR, storing one row per CDR3 protein. The data contain 550,000 to 650,000 distinct CDR3 sequences, 14% of them seen just once; the ten biggest clones take up around 13%. The record originates from a study of T cells in Graves' hyperthyroidism and ophthalmopathy. Findings of the study overall: Most expanded thyroid clonotypes above 0.001 also appeared in blood.

The chain joins TRBV6-2 or TRBV6-3 to TRBJ2-7, with D perhaps being TRBD1 or TRBD2 (5 bases each). The sample consisted of blood. The TCR sequence derives from a woman between 40 and 50 years old with Graves' hyperthyroidism. The CDR3 region is CASTHGSGRYEQYF. CDR3 coding DNA: TGTGCCAGCACCCACGGGTCGGGACGGTACGAGCAGTACTTC.